This T cell receptor beta chain was sequenced in a study of cytomegalovirus exposure and HLA in healthy donors. V was clipped by 1 base and J by 7 bases; unmatched bases: 5. Germline loops: CDR1 GTSNPN, CDR2 SVGIG (reference sequence). This CDR3 is 14 amino acids long. The PCR contained 60 Vbeta and 13 Jbeta primers. Only in-frame clones appear in the TCRdb table, and some are missing; sequencing was by immunoSEQ multiplex PCR. This sample has 200,000 to 250,000 clones, with around four fifths found just once. J is TRBJ1-4 and V is TRBV30, with TRBD1 identical over 8 bases. The clonotype comes from a boy younger than 10 in good health and CMV-seronegative. The source material was PBMCs. This chain's CDR3 is CAWSGSGGGEKLFF. Here the CDR3 DNA reads TGTGCCTGGAGTGGATCAGGGGGCGGTGAAAAACTGTTTTTT. Complete variable domain (other parts from reference TRBV30 and TRBJ1-4): SQTIHQWPATLVQPVGSPLSLECTVEGTSNPNLYWYRQAAGRGLQLLFYSVGIGQISSEVPQNLSASRPQDRQFILSSKKLLLSDSGFYLCAWSGSGGGEKLFFGSGTQLSVL.